The source of this T cell receptor beta chain is a study of graft-versus-host responses after intestinal transplantation. The V gene lost 4 bases and the J gene lost 5 bases, with 9 bases spanning the gap. Germline lookup yields CDR1 SGHRS and CDR2 YFSETQ. This CDR3 comprises 13 residues. Using immunoSEQ multiplex PCR, the repertoire was profiled, and TCRdb retains in-frame clones only, with some absent. The sample includes about 90,000 clones, 75% to 95% of them seen just once. Findings and limits, study-wide: GvH clones were found in recipient marrow; some appeared first in ileum or blood.

Details on this clone: Antigen specificity is unknown.

The sequencing used unstimulated CD4+ T cells sorted from spleen or lymph node cells, collected before transplant. The clonotype was recovered from a human donor who was the organ donor for an intestinal transplant. The chain couples TRBV5-1 to TRBJ1-4; D is possibly TRBD1 (5 bases). The CDR3 here is CASSGGENEKLFF. The CDR3 DNA reads TGCGCCAGCAGCGGAGGGGAGAATGAAAAACTGTTTTTT.